The 25 T cell receptor beta chains below all came from one sample that was sequenced in a study of OX40 agonist ivuxolimab in advanced cancers. The protocol was immunoSEQ multiplex PCR, while the TCRdb copy is restricted to in-frame clones and leaves out a portion. This sample has approximately 18,000 clones, with about 70% found just once. The sample here was CD4+ or CD8+ T cells sorted from blood, taken in a trial of the OX40 agonist ivuxolimab. The receptors stem from an adult with an advanced solid tumor such as melanoma, head and neck, liver or kidney cancer.

The rearrangement uses TRBV6-5 and TRBJ1-2; D perhaps matches TRBD1 (5 bases). The V and J ends lost 1 base and 4 bases respectively, with 16 bases between them. CDR3 length: 16 residues. CDR1 is MNHEY, CDR2 SVGAGI, per germline. CDR3 protein: CASSYWPREGIYGYTF. The CDR3 DNA reads as TGTGCCAGCAGTTACTGGCCCAGGGAGGGAATCTATGGCTACACCTTC.

J is TRBJ2-7 and V is TRBV19; perhaps TRBD1 as D (6 bases). V was cut by 3 bases and J by 3 bases, with 9 bases left in between. Germline CDR1 reads LNHDA; CDR2 reads SQIVND (reference sequence). CDR3 length: 13 residues. For the CDR3, the DNA is TGTGCCAGTAGTATTGGACAGAGCTACGAGCAGTACTTC. It encodes CASSIGQSYEQYF.

In its sample, this clone was seen a few times. The rearrangement joins TRBV7-2 to TRBJ2-5, with 11 bases aligning to TRBD1. The CDR3 extends over 15 amino acids. Germline CDR1 is SGHTA and CDR2 is FQGNSA. The V gene end was trimmed by 2 bases and the J gene end by 5 bases; junction bases not matched to a gene: 4. CDR3 in DNA: TGTGCCAGCAGCTTATGGACAGGGGGCCAGGAGACCCAGTACTTC. Protein product: CASSLWTGGQETQYF.

The J gene is TRBJ2-7, the V gene TRBV29-1; possible D gene TRBD1, 6 bases. CDR3 length: 14 amino acids. V gave up 6 bases and J gave up 0 bases, with 15 bases separating them. Germline lookup yields CDR1 SQVTM and CDR2 ANQGSEA. For the CDR3, the DNA is TGCAGCGTCCTCGGGACATTCGGCTCCTACGAGCAGTACTTC. Its translation is CSVLGTFGSYEQYF.

The chain uses TRBV7-8 and TRBJ1-1; unclear D gene. Germline V gives CDR1 SGHVS, CDR2 FQNEAQ. Trimming pared 5 bases from V and 1 base from J, leaving 11 bases between. CDR3 length: 14 residues. CDR3 sequence reads: CASSLAGGNTEAFF. The CDR3 coding sequence is TGTGCCAGCAGCCTTGCGGGAGGGAACACTGAAGCTTTCTTT. Full variable domain (rest looked up from reference TRBV7-8 and TRBJ1-1): GAGVSQSPRYKVAKRGQDVALRCDPISGHVSLFWYQQALGQGPEFLTYFQNEAQLDKSGLPSDRFFAERPEGSVSTLKIQRTQQEDSAVYLCASSLAGGNTEAFFGQGTRLTVV.

The rearrangement links TRBV2 to TRBJ1-2; D unclear. The germline CDR1 and CDR2 sequences are SNHLY and FYNNEI. The length of the CDR3 is 13 residues. Deletions cut 4 bases from V and 8 bases from J, with 14 bases between. CDR3 nucleotide sequence: TGTGCCAGCAGTGGCTACCCGCAGGTGGGCTACACCTTC. Residues: CASSGYPQVGYTF.

V gene TRBV7-2 combines with J gene TRBJ2-7; TRBD1 agrees at 10 bases. V gave up 1 base and J gave up 2 bases; unmatched junction bases: 2. The CDR3 is 15 residues long. The V gene's germline CDR1 is SGHTA and CDR2 FQGNSA. CDR3 DNA: TGTGCCAGCAGCTTAGAGACAGGGGGCGCCTACGAGCAGTACTTC. Translated, it gives CASSLETGGAYEQYF.

The gene calls are TRBV13 and TRBJ2-1, with 7 nucleotides matching TRBD2. Germline V gene lookup returns CDR1 PRHDT and CDR2 FYEKMQ (reference sequence). Losses at the gene ends were 3 bases for V and 0 bases for J; bases not matched to a gene: 5. This CDR3 is built from 16 residues. CDR3 region: CASSFREGSSYNEQFF. CDR3 in DNA: TGTGCCAGCAGCTTCAGGGAGGGTAGCTCCTACAATGAGCAGTTCTTC.

The chain is built from TRBV4-1 and TRBJ2-7, with D perhaps being TRBD1 or TRBD2 (5 bases each). CDR3 length equals 15 residues. Germline V gives CDR1 MGHRA, CDR2 YSYEKL. V was clipped by 0 bases and J by 2 bases, with 11 bases between them. CDR3 protein: CASSQEPGRPYEQYF. The CDR3 coding sequence is TGCGCCAGCAGCCAAGAGCCGGGACGCCCCTACGAGCAGTACTTC.

Note on this clone: A read error may account for a junction end that differs from germline. Other DNA sequences of this sample code for an identical CDR3. This sequence joins TRBV7-9 and TRBJ1-4; D might be TRBD1 (5 bases). The CDR3 has 16 amino acids. The V gene's germline CDR1 is SEHNR and CDR2 FQNEAQ (reference sequence). CDR3 protein: CASSLAGGLTNEKLFF. The CDR3 DNA reads as TGTGCCAGCAGCTTAGCGGGGGGACTAACTAATGAAAAACTGTTTTTC.

By share of the sample, this clone is medium-sized. The genes are TRBV9 and TRBJ2-7; D might be TRBD2 (6 bases). The CDR3 runs 14 residues. Germline CDR1 SGDLS, CDR2 YYNGEE. The ends were cut back, 2 bases at V and 2 bases at J, with 11 bases in the middle. In nucleotides, the CDR3 is TGTGCCAGCAGCGTGGGGGGACTCCCCTACGAGCAGTACTTC. It encodes CASSVGGLPYEQYF. Full variable domain (remainder filled in from reference TRBV9 and TRBJ2-7): DSGVTQTPKHLITATGQRVTLRCSPRSGDLSVYWYQQSLDQGLQFLIQYYNGEERAKGNILERFSAQQFPDLHSELNLSSLELGDSALYFCASSVGGLPYEQYFGPGTRLTVT.

The chain is built from TRBV28 and TRBJ2-7, with D possibly being TRBD1 or TRBD2 (5 bases each). In germline, CDR1 is MDHEN, CDR2 SYDVKM. Trimming stripped 3 bases from V and 0 bases from J, with 9 bases between. This CDR3 has 14 amino acids. In DNA, the CDR3 is TGTGCCAGCAGTTTCCCCGGGACCTCCTACGAGCAGTACTTC. Translating it yields CASSFPGTSYEQYF.

The chain uses TRBV11-1 and TRBJ2-7, with 7 bases fitting TRBD1. Germline V gene data show CDR1 as SGHAT and CDR2 as FQDESV (reference sequence). The V gene end was trimmed by 5 bases and the J gene end by 6 bases; junction bases not matched to a gene: 4. The CDR3 consists of 12 residues. The CDR3 loop is CASSATGIEQYF. CDR3 in DNA: TGTGCCAGCAGCGCGACAGGGATCGAGCAGTACTTC.

The chain links TRBV7-2 to TRBJ2-5; no clear D. Germline CDR1 and CDR2: SGHTA and FQGNSA. The ends were cut back, 6 bases at V and 1 base at J, with 15 bases in the middle. The CDR3 covers 15 residues. The CDR3 spells CASRSTLDFQETQYF. CDR3 DNA: TGTGCCAGCAGATCTACTCTAGATTTCCAAGAGACCCAGTACTTC.

This clone is medium-sized. This chain connects TRBV10-2 to TRBJ2-3; 13 bases are shared with TRBD2. The length of the CDR3 is 18 residues. V dropped 6 bases and J dropped 0; count of bases not matched to a gene: 9. In germline, CDR1 is WSHSY, CDR2 SAAADI. Written as DNA, the CDR3 is TGCGCCAGCAGCGGGACTAGCGGGGCCCTTATTAGCACAGATACGCAGTATTTT. Translated: CASSGTSGALISTDTQYF.

The V call is TRBV11-1, the J call TRBJ2-7; TRBD1 aligns across 7 bases. V was pared by 5 bases and J by 6 bases, with 10 bases of the junction left unmatched. Germline lookup yields CDR1 SGHAT and CDR2 FQDESV (reference sequence). CDR3 size: 14 residues. CDR3 loop: CASSPGQEVSEQYF. The CDR3 nucleotides read TGTGCCAGCAGCCCCGGACAGGAGGTCTCCGAGCAGTACTTC.

The chain is built from TRBV27 and TRBJ1-2; the D gene is possibly TRBD1 (5 bases). This CDR3 spans 13 amino acids. With 2 bases removed from V and 6 bases from J, the gap between germline ends came to 10 bases. Germline assignment: CDR1 MNHEY and CDR2 SMNVEV (reference sequence). The DNA of the CDR3 is TGTGCCAGCAGTTTAGGGGCGGAGGATGGCTACACCTTC. Its protein is CASSLGAEDGYTF.

This clone showed up just once. CDR3 sequence reads: CASSFPATGGAPYEQYF. CDR3 coding DNA: TGTGCCAGCAGTTTCCCAGCGACAGGGGGCGCCCCCTACGAGCAGTACTTC. The chain has TRBV28 and TRBJ2-7, with TRBD1 matching over 10 bases. Germline CDR1 MDHEN, CDR2 SYDVKM. The junction had 10 bases not matched to a gene; V was cut back by 3 bases and J by 2 bases. The CDR3 runs 17 residues.

This clone was recorded a few times. The rearrangement joins TRBV10-1 to TRBJ1-2, with D perhaps matching TRBD1 (5 bases). The germline gives CDR1 WNHNN, CDR2 SYGVQD (reference sequence). Trimming removed 0 bases from V and 5 bases from J, with 7 bases in between. This CDR3 is built from 13 residues. The CDR3 coding sequence is TGCGCCAGCAGTGAGTCGAGGACATATGGCTACACCTTC. Protein product: CASSESRTYGYTF.

The V and J genes are TRBV10-2 and TRBJ2-7; D is uncertain. CDR1 is WSHSY and CDR2 is SAAADI in the germline V gene. The ends were cut back, 2 bases at V and 1 base at J, with 3 bases in the middle. The CDR3 has 12 residues. The CDR3 nucleotides are TGCGCCAGCAGTGAGACGTCCTACGAGCAGTACTTC. Protein product: CASSETSYEQYF.

With regard to this clone: The sample carries other DNA sequences with the same CDR3. This chain connects TRBV28 to TRBJ2-7, with TRBD1 identical over 7 bases. The CDR3 is made up of 14 amino acids. The germline gives CDR1 MDHEN, CDR2 SYDVKM. V was pared by 6 bases and J by 1 base, with 6 bases of the junction left unmatched. The CDR3 DNA follows: TGTGCCAGCAGGTTCCCGGGACAGTCCTACGAGCAGTACTTC. It encodes CASRFPGQSYEQYF.

This chain connects TRBV19 to TRBJ1-1; D is ambiguous. Germline V gene lookup returns CDR1 LNHDA and CDR2 SQIVND (reference sequence). CDR3 size: 13 residues. V was trimmed by 3 bases and J by 3 bases, leaving 8 bases between them. The CDR3 DNA reads TGTGCCAGTAGTATTGGAGAGTACACTGAAGCTTTCTTT. Its translation: CASSIGEYTEAFF.

This chain uses TRBV28 with TRBJ2-7; D may be TRBD1 (5 bases). Germline V gene lookup returns CDR1 MDHEN and CDR2 SYDVKM. The CDR3 is made up of 15 amino acids. V was shortened by 3 bases and J by 3 bases, with 15 bases between the two germline ends. The CDR3 DNA sequence: TGTGCCAGCAGTTTTTTAATGACAGAACTCTACGAGCAGTACTTC. It translates to CASSFLMTELYEQYF. Full variable domain (missing parts from reference TRBV28 and TRBJ2-7): DVKVTQSSRYLVKRTGEKVFLECVQDMDHENMFWYRQDPGLGLRLIYFSYDVKMKEKGDIPEGYSVSREKKERFSLILESASTNQTSMYLCASSFLMTELYEQYFGPGTRLTVT.

The chain links TRBV4-3 to TRBJ2-7; TRBD2 agrees at 7 bases. This CDR3 is built from 17 residues. Germline V gene data show CDR1 as LGHNA and CDR2 as YSLEER. With 0 bases clipped from V and 1 base from J, the junction kept 9 bases outside the gene matches. CDR3 protein: CASSQELGWGGSYEQYF. The CDR3 DNA reads TGCGCCAGCAGCCAAGAATTGGGGTGGGGGGGATCCTACGAGCAGTACTTC.

The V and J genes are TRBV6-5 and TRBJ2-5; D not certain. The CDR3 totals 13 residues. The V end was cut by 5 bases, the J end by 3 bases, with 10 bases between. Germline V lookup: CDR1 MNHEY, CDR2 SVGAGI. CDR3 sequence (DNA): TGTGCCAGCAGTGTAGAGGCAGAAGAGACCCAGTACTTC. This gives the protein CASSVEAEETQYF.